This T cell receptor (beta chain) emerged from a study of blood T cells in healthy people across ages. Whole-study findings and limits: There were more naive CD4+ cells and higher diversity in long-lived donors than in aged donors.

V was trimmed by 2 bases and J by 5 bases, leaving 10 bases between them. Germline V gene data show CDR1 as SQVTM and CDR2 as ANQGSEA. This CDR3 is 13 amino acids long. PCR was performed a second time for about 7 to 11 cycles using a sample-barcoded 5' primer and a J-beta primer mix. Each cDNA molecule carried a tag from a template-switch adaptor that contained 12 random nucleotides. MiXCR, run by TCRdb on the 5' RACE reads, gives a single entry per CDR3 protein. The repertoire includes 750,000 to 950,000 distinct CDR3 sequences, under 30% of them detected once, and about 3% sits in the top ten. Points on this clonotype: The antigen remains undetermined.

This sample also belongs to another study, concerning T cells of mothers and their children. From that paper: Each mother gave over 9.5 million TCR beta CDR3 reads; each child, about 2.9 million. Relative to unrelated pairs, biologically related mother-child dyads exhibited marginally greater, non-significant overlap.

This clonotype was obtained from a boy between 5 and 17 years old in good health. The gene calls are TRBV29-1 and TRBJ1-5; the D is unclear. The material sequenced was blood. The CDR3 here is CSVELGKDQPQHF. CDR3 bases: TGCAGCGTTGAACTGGGAAAGGATCAGCCCCAGCATTTT.